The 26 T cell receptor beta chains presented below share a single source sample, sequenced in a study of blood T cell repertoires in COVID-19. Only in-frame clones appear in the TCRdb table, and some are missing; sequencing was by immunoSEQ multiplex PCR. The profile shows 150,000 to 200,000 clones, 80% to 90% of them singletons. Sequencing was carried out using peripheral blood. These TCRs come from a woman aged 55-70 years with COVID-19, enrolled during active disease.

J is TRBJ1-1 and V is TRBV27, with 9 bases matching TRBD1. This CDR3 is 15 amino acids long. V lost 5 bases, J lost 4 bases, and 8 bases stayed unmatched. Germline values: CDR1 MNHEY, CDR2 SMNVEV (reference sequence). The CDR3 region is CASSAQGAGVTEAFF. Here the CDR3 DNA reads TGTGCCAGCAGTGCACAGGGGGCCGGGGTCACTGAAGCTTTCTTT.

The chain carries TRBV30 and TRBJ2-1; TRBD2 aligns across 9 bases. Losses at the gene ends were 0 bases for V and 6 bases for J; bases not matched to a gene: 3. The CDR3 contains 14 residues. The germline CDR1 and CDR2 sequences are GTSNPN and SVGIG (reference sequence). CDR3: CAWSVLAGVNEQFF. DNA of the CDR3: TGTGCCTGGAGTGTACTAGCGGGTGTCAATGAGCAGTTCTTC.

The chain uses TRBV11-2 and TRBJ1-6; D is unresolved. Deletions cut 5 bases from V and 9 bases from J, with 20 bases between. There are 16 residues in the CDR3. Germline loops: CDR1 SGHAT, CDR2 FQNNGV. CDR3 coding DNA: TGTGCCAGCAGCGCGCCCGGTAGGAGAGTCGGTTCACCCCTCCACTTT. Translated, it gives CASSAPGRRVGSPLHF.

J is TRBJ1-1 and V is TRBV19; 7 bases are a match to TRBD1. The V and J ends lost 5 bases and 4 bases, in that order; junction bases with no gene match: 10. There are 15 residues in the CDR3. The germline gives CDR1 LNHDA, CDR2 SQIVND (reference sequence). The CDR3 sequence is CASSLPQGLGTEAFF. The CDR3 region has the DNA TGTGCCAGTAGTCTTCCACAGGGGTTGGGCACTGAAGCTTTCTTT.

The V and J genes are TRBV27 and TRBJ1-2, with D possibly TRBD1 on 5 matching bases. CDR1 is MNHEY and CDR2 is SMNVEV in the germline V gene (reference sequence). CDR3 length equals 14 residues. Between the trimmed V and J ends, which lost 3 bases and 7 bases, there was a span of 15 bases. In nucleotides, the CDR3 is TGTGCCAGCAGTTTTTGGGGGTCGGGGGTTGGCTACACCTTC. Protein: CASSFWGSGVGYTF.

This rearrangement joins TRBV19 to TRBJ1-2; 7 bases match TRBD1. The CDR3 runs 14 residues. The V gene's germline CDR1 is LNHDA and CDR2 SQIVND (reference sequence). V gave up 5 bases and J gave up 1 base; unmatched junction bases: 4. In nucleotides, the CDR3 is TGTGCCAGTAGTCCCCGACAGGGTAACTATGGCTACACCTTC. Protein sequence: CASSPRQGNYGYTF.

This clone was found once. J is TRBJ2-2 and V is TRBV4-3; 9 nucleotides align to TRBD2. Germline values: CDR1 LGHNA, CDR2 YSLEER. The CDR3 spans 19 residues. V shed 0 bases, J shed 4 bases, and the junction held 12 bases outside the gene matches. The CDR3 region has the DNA TGCGCCAGCAGCCAAGAACCCGGGACTAGCTTGTCGTCCACCGGGGAGCTGTTTTTT. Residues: CASSQEPGTSLSSTGELFF.

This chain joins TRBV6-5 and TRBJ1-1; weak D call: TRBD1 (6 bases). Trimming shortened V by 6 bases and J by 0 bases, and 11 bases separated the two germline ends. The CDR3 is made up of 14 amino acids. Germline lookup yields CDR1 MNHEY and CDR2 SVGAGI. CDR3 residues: CASSLGAVNTEAFF. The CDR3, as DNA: TGTGCCAGCAGCCTGGGGGCTGTGAACACTGAAGCTTTCTTT.

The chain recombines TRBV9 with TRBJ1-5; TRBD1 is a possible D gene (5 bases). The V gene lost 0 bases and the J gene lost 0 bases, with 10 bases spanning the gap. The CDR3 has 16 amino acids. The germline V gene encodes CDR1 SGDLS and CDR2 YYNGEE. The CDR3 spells CASSVDAGDSNQPQHF. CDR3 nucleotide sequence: TGTGCCAGCAGCGTAGACGCGGGGGATAGCAATCAGCCCCAGCATTTT.

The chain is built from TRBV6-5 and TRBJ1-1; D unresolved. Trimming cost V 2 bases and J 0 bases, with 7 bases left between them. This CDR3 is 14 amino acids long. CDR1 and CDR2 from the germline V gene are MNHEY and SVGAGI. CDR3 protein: CASSYGHVNTEAFF. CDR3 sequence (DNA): TGTGCCAGCAGTTACGGGCACGTGAACACTGAAGCTTTCTTT.

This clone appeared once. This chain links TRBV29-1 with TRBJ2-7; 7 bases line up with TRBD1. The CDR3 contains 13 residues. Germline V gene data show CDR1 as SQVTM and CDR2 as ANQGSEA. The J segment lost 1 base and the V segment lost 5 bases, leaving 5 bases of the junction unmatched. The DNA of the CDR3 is TGCAGCGTTCCCGGGACAGCGTCCTACGAGCAGTACTTC. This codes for CSVPGTASYEQYF.

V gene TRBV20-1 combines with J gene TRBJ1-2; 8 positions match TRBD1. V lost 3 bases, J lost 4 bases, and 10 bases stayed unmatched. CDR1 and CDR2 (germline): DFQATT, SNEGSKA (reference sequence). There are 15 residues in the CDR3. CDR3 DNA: TGCAGTGCTAGTAGCCCCCGGGACAGGATCTATGGCTACACCTTC. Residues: CSASSPRDRIYGYTF.

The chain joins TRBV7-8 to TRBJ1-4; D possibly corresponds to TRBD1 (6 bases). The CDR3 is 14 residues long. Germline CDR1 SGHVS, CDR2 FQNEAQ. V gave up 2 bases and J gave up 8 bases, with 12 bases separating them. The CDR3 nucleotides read TGTGCCAGCAGCTTATACAGGGATGGCGAAAAACTGTTTTTT. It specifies CASSLYRDGEKLFF.

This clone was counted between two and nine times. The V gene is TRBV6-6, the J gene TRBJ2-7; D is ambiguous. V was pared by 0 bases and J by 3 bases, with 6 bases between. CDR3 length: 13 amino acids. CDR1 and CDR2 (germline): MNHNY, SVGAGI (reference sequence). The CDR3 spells CASSYSNFYEQYF. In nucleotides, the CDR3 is TGTGCCAGCAGTTACTCTAACTTCTACGAGCAGTACTTC.

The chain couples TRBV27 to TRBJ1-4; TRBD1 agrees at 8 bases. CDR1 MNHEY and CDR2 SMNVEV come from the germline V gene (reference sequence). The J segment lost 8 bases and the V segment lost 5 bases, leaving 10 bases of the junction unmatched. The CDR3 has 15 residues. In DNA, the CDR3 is TGTGCCAGCAGTCCTGTGACAGGGGTTGGAGAAAAACTGTTTTTT. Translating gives CASSPVTGVGEKLFF. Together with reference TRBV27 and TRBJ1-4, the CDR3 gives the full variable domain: EAQVTQNPRYLITVTGKKLTVTCSQNMNHEYMSWYRQDPGLGLRQIYYSMNVEVTDKGDVPEGYKVSRKEKRNFPLILESPSPNQTSLYFCASSPVTGVGEKLFFGSGTQLSVL.

In DNA, the CDR3 is TGTGCCAGCAGACTGGACAGGGTTCGCACTGAAGCTTTCTTT. This sequence encodes CASRLDRVRTEAFF. The chain couples TRBV6-5 to TRBJ1-1, with 8 bases that match TRBD1. Per germline, CDR1 MNHEY and CDR2 SVGAGI. This CDR3 is built from 14 residues. V dropped 6 bases and J dropped 4; count of bases not matched to a gene: 7.

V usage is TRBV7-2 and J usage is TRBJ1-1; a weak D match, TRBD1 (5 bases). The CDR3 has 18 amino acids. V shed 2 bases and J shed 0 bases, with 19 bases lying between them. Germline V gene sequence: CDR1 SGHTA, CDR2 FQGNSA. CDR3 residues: CASSLFGRTSFMNTEAFF. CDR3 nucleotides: TGTGCCAGCAGCTTATTCGGAAGGACATCATTCATGAACACTGAAGCTTTCTTT. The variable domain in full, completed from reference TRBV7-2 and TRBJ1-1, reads GAGVSQSPSNKVTEKGKDVELRCDPISGHTALYWYRQSLGQGLEFLIYFQGNSAPDKSGLPSDRFSAERTGGSVSTLTIQRTQQEDSAVYLCASSLFGRTSFMNTEAFFGQGTRLTVV.

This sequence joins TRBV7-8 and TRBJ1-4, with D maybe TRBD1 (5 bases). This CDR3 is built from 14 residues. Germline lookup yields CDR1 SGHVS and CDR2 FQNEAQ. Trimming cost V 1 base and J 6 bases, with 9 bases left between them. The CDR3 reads CASSLGRGDEKLFF. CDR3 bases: TGTGCCAGCAGCTTAGGTCGGGGGGATGAAAAACTGTTTTTT.

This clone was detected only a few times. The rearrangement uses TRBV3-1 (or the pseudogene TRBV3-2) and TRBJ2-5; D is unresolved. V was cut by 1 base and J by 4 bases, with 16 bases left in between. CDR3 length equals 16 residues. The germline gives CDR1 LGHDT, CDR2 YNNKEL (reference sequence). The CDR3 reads CASSQALPGELETQYF. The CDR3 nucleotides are TGTGCCAGCAGCCAAGCTTTACCTGGAGAGTTAGAGACCCAGTACTTC.

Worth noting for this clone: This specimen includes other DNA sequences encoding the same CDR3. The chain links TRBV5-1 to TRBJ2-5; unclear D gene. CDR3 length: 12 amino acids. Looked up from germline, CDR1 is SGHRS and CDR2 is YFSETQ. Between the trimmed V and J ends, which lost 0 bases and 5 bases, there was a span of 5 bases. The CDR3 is CASSLARETQYF. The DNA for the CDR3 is TGCGCCAGCAGCTTGGCCAGGGAGACCCAGTACTTC.

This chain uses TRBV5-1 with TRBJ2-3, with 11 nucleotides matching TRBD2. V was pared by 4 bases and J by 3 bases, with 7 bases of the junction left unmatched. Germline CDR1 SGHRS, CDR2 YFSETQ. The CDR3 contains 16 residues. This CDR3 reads CASSVQTSGKTDTQYF. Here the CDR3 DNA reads TGCGCCAGCAGCGTCCAGACTAGCGGGAAAACAGATACGCAGTATTTT.

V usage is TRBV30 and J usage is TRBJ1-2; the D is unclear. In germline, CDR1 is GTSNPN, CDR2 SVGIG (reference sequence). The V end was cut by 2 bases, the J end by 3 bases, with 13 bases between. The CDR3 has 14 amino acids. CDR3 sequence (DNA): TGTGCCTGGAGTCATGGTTTGAGAGACTATGGCTACACCTTC. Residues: CAWSHGLRDYGYTF.

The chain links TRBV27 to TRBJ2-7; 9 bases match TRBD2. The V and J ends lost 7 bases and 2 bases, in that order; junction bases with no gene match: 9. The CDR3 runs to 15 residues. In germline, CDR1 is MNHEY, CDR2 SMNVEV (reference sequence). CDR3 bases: TGTGCCAGCATCTCTTGGCGGGAGGGCCCCTACGAGCAGTACTTC. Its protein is CASISWREGPYEQYF.

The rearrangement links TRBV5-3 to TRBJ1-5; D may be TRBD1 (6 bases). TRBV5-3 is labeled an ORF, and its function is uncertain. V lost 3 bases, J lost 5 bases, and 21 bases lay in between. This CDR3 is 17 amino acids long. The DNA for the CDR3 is TGTGCCAGAAGCTGCACAAACCAGGGGATTAGGGATCAGCCCCAGCATTTT. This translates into CARSCTNQGIRDQPQHF.

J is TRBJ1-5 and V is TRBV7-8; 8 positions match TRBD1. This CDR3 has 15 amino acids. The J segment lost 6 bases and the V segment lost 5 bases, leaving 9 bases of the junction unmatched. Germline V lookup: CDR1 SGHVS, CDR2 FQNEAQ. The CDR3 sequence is CASSTQGARGQPQHF. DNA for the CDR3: TGTGCCAGCAGCACCCAGGGGGCAAGGGGTCAGCCCCAGCATTTT.

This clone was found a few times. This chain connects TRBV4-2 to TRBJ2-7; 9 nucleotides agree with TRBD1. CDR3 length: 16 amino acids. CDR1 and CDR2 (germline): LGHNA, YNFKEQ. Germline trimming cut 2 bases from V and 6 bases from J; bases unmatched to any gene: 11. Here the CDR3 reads CASSQTRDRVLVEQYF. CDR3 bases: TGTGCCAGCAGCCAAACCCGGGACAGGGTATTGGTCGAGCAGTACTTC.